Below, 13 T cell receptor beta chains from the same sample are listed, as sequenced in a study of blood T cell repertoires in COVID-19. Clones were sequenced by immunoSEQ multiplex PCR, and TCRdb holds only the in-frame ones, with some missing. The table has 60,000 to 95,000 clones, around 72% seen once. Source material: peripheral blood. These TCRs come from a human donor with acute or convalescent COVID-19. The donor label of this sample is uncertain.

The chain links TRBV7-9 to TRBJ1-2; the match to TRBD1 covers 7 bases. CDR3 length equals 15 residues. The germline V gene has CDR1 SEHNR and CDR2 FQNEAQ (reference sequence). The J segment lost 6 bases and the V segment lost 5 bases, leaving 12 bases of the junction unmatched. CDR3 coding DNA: TGTGCCAGCAGCGCCCATCAGGGGGTATGGGATGGCTACACCTTC. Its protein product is CASSAHQGVWDGYTF.

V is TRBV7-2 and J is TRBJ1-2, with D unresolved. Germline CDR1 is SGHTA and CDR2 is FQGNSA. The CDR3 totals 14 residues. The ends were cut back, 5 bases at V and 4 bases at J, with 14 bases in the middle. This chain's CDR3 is CASSVTGAAYGYTF. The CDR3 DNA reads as TGTGCCAGCAGCGTTACTGGAGCCGCCTATGGCTACACCTTC.

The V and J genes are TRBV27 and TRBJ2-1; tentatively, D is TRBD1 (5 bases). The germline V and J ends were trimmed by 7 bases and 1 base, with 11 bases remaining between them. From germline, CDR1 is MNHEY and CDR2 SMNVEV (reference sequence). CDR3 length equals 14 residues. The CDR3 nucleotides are TGTGCCAGCATTCGATCAGGGTCCTACAATGAGCAGTTCTTC. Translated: CASIRSGSYNEQFF.

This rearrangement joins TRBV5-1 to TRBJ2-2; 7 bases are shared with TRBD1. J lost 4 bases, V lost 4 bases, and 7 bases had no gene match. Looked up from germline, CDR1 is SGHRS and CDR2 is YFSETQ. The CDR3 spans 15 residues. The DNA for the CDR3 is TGCGCCAGCAGCCCAGATGAGGGGGCCACCGGGGAGCTGTTTTTT. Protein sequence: CASSPDEGATGELFF.

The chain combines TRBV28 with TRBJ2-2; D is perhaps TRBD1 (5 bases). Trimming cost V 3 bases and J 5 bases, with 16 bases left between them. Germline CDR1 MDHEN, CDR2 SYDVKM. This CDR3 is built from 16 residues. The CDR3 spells CASSFAQGLGTGELFF. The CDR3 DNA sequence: TGTGCCAGCAGTTTTGCCCAGGGCCTGGGGACCGGGGAGCTGTTTTTT.

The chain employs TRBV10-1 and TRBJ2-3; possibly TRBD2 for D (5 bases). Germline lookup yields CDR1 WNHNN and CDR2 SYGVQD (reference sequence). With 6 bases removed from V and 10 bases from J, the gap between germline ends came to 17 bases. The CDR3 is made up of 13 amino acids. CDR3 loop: CASSGITYGAQYF. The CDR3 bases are TGCGCCAGCAGCGGGATCACATATGGGGCGCAGTATTTT.

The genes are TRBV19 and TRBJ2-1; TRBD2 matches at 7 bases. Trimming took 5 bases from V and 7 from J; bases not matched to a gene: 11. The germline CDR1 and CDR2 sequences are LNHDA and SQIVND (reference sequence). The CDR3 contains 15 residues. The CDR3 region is CASSLGGVGGNEQFF. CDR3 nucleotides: TGTGCCAGTAGTCTTGGGGGGGTCGGTGGGAATGAGCAGTTCTTC.

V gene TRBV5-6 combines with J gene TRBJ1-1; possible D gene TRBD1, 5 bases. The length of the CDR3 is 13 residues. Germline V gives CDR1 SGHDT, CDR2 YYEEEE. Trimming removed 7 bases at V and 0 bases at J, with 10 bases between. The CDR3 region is CASGGTVNTEAFF. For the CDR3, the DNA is TGTGCCAGCGGGGGGACCGTGAACACTGAAGCTTTCTTT. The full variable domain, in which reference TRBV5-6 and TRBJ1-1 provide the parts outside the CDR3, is DAGVTQSPTHLIKTRGQQVTLRCSPKSGHDTVSWYQQALGQGPQFIFQYYEEEERQRGNFPDRFSGHQFPNYSSELNVNALLLGDSALYLCASGGTVNTEAFFGQGTRLTVV.

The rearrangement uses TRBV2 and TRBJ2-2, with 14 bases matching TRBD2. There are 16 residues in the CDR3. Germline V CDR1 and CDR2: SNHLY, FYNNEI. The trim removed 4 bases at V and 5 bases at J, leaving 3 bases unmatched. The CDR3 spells CASSATSGGGTGELFF. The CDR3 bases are TGTGCCAGCAGTGCGACTAGCGGGGGGGGAACCGGGGAGCTGTTTTTT.

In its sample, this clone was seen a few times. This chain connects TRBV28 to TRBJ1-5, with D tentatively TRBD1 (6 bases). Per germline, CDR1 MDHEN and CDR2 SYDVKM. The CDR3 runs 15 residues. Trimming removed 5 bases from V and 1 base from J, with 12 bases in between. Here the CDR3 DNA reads TGTGCCAGCAGTCGCCCGCAGGGGAGCAATCAGCCCCAGCATTTT. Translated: CASSRPQGSNQPQHF.

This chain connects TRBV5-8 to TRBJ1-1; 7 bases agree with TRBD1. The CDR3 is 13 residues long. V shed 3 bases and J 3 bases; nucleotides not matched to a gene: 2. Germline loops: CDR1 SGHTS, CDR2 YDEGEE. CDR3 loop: CASSSDRDTEAFF. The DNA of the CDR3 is TGTGCCAGCAGCTCCGACAGGGACACTGAAGCTTTCTTT.

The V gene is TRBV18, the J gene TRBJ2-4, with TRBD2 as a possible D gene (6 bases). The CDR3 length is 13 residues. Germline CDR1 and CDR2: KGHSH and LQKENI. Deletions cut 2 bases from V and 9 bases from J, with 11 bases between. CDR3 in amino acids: CASSPTGEGIQYF. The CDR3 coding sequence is TGTGCCAGCTCACCAACGGGGGAAGGCATTCAGTACTTC.

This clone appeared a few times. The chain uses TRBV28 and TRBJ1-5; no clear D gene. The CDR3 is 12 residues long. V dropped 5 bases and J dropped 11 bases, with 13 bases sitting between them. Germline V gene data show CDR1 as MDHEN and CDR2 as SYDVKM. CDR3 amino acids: CASSPAGASQHF. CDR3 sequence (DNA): TGTGCCAGCAGTCCCGCCGGAGCGTCCCAGCATTTT.